This TCR beta chain was recovered during a study of Graves' ophthalmopathy and Graves' hyperthyroidism listed by TCRdb under 2018. Broadly, across the study: Peripheral blood samples were taken at the time of initial diagnosis, before any treatment was given. To tell Graves' ophthalmopathy apart from Graves' hyperthyroidism, and to predict which patients would progress to ophthalmopathy, the study relied on TCR beta repertoire signatures. In total, approximately 130 blood samples were TCR-sequenced: 40 to 45 ophthalmopathy, approximately 75 hyperthyroidism and roughly 17 hyperthyroidism-to-ophthalmopathy patients. To explore V-J signatures that distinguish ophthalmopathy from hyperthyroidism, a discovery set of about a hundred patients was enrolled, made up of about 40 with ophthalmopathy and 55 to 65 with stable hyperthyroidism. An independent validation cohort was composed of some 19 hyperthyroidism patients and around 16 patients who later progressed from hyperthyroidism to ophthalmopathy. In more than five hyperthyroidism patients, T-cell repertoires of thyroid tissue and blood were compared. After sampling, hyperthyroidism patients received methimazole starting at 30 mg daily, and ophthalmopathy patients received high-dose intravenous methylprednisolone. The 95 to 100 discovery patients were randomly divided into training and test sets at a 7:3 ratio. Overall results and qualifications from the work: Most expanded thyroid clonotypes with a frequency above 0.001 also appeared in blood, which suggests that blood repertoires may reflect the immune response in the thyroid. In validation, the model predicted ophthalmopathy progression with less than 71% sensitivity and around 72% specificity; roughly 12 predicted patients were CT-confirmed with GO in a median of about 7.1 months. In cross-validation, the 13-signature model distinguished ophthalmopathy from stable hyperthyroidism with approximately 90% sensitivity and around 84% specificity, while in the test set the corresponding values were about 80% and 75%. No statistical method was used to set the sample size in advance, and the investigators knew which group each participant was assigned to.

For repertoire sequencing, TCR beta CDR3 regions were amplified from RNA transcripts. HTBI primers and the Qiagen OneStep RT-PCR kit were used in a first-round RT-PCR, which was followed by a second-round multiplex PCR, size selection and purification. Libraries were sequenced paired-end with 100 bp reads on an Illumina HiSeq2000. The source study handled its data this way. SOAPnuke was used to process the reads, removing any read that contained adapters or uncalled bases, had a mean Phred below 15, or lacked an exact match to the constant primer or identifier. COPE v1.2.5 was used to merge high-quality paired reads. Clonotypes were defined as unique nucleotide sequences and were aligned to IMGT TRB V, D and J references using MiTCR v1.1. The analysis was limited to V-J combinations with a frequency above 0.0001, which together covered 98% to 99.2% of repertoires. A TCR clonal expansion and chaos score per V-J combination was defined as the ratio of F50 clonal expansion to chaos observed in the TCRdist matrix. Features were reduced by Welch's t-statistics and random forest to around 14 V-J combinations, which fed a naive Bayes classifier. The Morisita-Horn index was used to measure how similar the thyroid and blood repertoires were. TCRdb handled the public reads itself, with Q25 trimming in fastp and clone calling in MiXCR, and kept productive beta chains. Every distinct CDR3 protein forms one entry, paired with its most common genes and DNA. TCRdb's processing, not the authors', yielded these V and J calls. This sample holds approximately 500,000 distinct CDR3 sequences; 14% were observed only once. The ten largest clonotypes hold over 7.5% of the sample.

The trim is 5 bases for V and 1 base for J, with a gap of 8 bases between the germline ends. CDR1 and CDR2 are read off the germline V gene (reference sequence) as LNHDA and SQIVND. The CDR3 has 14 amino acids, counting the end cysteine and phenylalanine. Only CDR3 DNA is held: 42 bases, read in frame from base 1. Ophthalmopathy patients were characterized by moderately to severely active disease, a Clinical Activity Score of at least 3, a NOSPECS grade of at least 4, and a disease duration under 3 months. Anyone with other autoimmune diseases, uncontrolled infections, pregnancy or lactation was excluded from the study. Diagnosis relied on clinical symptoms, serum thyroxine, TRAb, thyroid ultrasound and orbital computed tomography. PBMCs were isolated from about 9 ml of fresh peripheral blood by Ficoll-Paque density gradient centrifugation. Total RNA was extracted with Trizol reagent and quality-checked on an Agilent 2100 Bioanalyzer.

This clonotype was counted at least ten times. This receptor's antigen is unknown. No base quality values were provided; no much bigger clone lies one nucleotide off. Recombination joined TRBV19 with TRBJ2-2; the D gene lacks a confident call. The source of this sequence is a woman younger than 45 with Graves' ophthalmopathy. Donor details come from another sample of the same person, matched by shared clones. Sequencing was performed on blood. The sequenced DNA: TGTGCCAGTAGTGGGTCTTTGAACACCGGGGAGCTGTTTTTT. Its translation reads: CASSGSLNTGELFF. The entire variable domain, with the stretches around the CDR3 drawn from the reference TRBV19 and TRBJ2-2 proteins, is DGGITQSPKYLFRKEGQNVTLSCEQNLNHDAMYWYRQDPGQGLRLIYYSQIVNDFQKGDIAEGYSVSREKKESFPLTVTSAQKNPTAFYLCASSGSLNTGELFFGEGSRLTVL.